A selection of T cell receptor beta chains follows, all from one sample in a study of cytomegalovirus exposure and HLA in healthy donors. Profiled with immunoSEQ multiplex PCR; TCRdb holds only in-frame clones, not every one. The sample records under 200,000 clones, roughly 80% being singletons. The sample comprised PBMCs. These receptors all stem from a woman aged 18-29 years in good health and CMV-seronegative. The CDR3 runs from the conserved cysteine through the conserved F or W. The order of the fields is J gene, V gene, clone size, CDR3 protein. A row's size may be missing; if present it is once, few, many or a size class.

>TRBJ1-6|TRBV4-1|.
CASSQGEFGTGKIRFHF
>TRBJ2-2|TRBV28|.
CASSFGTSGLNTGELFF
>TRBJ2-1|TRBV5-6|.
CASSLISPGQGPNEQFF
>TRBJ2-1|TRBV29-1|.
CSAAGGTQPIEQFF
>TRBJ1-5|TRBV28|.
CASSSWTGAFNQPQHF
>TRBJ2-7|TRBV7-2|.
CASSYTGLSSYEQYF
>TRBJ1-1|TRBV30|.
CAWSVLLPRNHDF
>TRBJ2-1|TRBV5-4|.
CATPFRVSEQFF
>TRBJ2-1|TRBV6-5|.
CASRSGGPAYNEQFF
>TRBJ2-1|TRBV7-2|.
CASSLDRDGFNEQFF
>TRBJ2-5|TRBV10-3|.
CAISGEVETQYF
>TRBJ2-7|TRBV4-2|.
CASSQDIGSLPSYEQYF
>TRBJ1-3|TRBV25-1|.
CASSEWTGRSGNTIYF
>TRBJ1-1|TRBV5-4|.
CASSFGNTEAFF
>TRBJ1-2|TRBV27|.
CASRPGTGISGYTF
>TRBJ1-4|TRBV11-3|.
CASSPQYSLNEKLFF
>TRBJ1-1|TRBV10-3|.
CAISGMGHLNTEAFF
>TRBJ2-7|TRBV7-6|.
CASSPAGGGSSYEQYF
>TRBJ2-1|TRBV6-5|once
CASSRDRASYNEQFF
>TRBJ2-7|TRBV5-4|.
CASSLSQGGEREQYF
>TRBJ2-3|TRBV7-2|.
CASSPHIAVTDTQYF
>TRBJ2-4|TRBV15|once
CATSSGSQNIQYF
>TRBJ2-1|TRBV10-3|.
CAIDGGGRDGEQFF
>TRBJ2-1|TRBV4-3|.
CASSQDRTGTTNNEQFF
>TRBJ2-1|TRBV10-3|.
CAISGGQGANEQFF
>TRBJ2-7|TRBV6-5|.
CASSYRTGGWVEQYF
>TRBJ2-1|TRBV6-1|.
CASSVAGGYNEQFF
>TRBJ1-2|TRBV6-1|once
CASSEQPRGGSYGYTF
>.|TRBV27|.
CASTRAGGYEQYF
>TRBJ1-1|TRBV7-9|.
CSSSRSSSRGTEAFF
>TRBJ2-7|TRBV7-2|.
CASSLGRGGRVYEQYF
>TRBJ2-7|TRBV5-1|.
CASSATGDSSYEQYF
>TRBJ1-4|TRBV6-5|.
CASSFVGTGGEKLFF
>TRBJ2-1|TRBV30|once
CAWSGVAGGWNEQFF
>TRBJ2-1|TRBV19|.
CASGRGNEQFF
>TRBJ1-2|TRBV5-1|.
CASSLVSEPNYGYTF
>TRBJ2-3|TRBV19|few
CASGLALVDTQYF
>TRBJ1-1|TRBV2|few
CASIKGDSAEAFF
>TRBJ1-1|TRBV18|.
CASLIGTGNTEAFF
>TRBJ2-5|TRBV5-4|.
CASRKGQNLKETQYF
>TRBJ1-5|TRBV28|.
CATSNEAGEGIQPQHF
>TRBJ1-2|TRBV10-3|.
CAISERDSRGGYTF
>TRBJ1-1|TRBV11-3|once
CASSLDVAAEAFF
>TRBJ1-4|TRBV2|.
CASLGQGTFNEKLFF